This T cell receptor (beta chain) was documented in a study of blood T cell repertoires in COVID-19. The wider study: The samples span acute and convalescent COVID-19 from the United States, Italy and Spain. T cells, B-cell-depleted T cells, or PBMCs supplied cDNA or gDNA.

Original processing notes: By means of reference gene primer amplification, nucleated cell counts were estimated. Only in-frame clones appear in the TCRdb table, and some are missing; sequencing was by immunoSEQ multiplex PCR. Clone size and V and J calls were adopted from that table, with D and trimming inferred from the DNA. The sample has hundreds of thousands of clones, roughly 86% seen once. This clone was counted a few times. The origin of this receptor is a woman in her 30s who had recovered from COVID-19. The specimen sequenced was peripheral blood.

The DNA for the CDR3 is TGTGCCAGCAGAATTAGATGGCAGGGACTCTACAATGAGCAGTTCTTC. Its translation is CASRIRWQGLYNEQFF. This chain joins TRBV21-1 and TRBJ2-1; the D call in the table, TRBD2, was not verified against the DNA. TRBV21-1 has pseudogene status. The CDR3 spans 16 residues.